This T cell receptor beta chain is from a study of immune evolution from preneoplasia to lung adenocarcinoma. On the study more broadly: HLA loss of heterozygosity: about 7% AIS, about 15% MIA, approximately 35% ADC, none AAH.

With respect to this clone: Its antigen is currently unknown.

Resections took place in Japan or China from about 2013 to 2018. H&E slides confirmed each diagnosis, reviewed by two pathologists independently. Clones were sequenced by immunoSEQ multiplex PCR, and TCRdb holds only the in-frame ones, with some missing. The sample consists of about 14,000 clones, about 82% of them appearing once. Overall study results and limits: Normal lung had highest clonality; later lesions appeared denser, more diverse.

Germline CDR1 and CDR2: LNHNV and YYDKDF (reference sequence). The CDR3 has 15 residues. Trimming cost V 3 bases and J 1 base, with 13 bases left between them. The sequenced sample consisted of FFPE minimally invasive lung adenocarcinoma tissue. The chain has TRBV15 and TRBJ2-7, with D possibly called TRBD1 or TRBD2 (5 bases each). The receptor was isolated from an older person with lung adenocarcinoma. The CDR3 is CATSSQGTGSYEQYF. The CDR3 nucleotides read TGTGCCACCAGCAGCCAAGGGACGGGGTCCTACGAGCAGTACTTC.